The T cell receptor (beta chain) under discussion was sequenced for a study of T cell repertoires in cytomegalovirus infection. Turning to the study itself: Public TCR beta signatures were indicative of both CMV infection and a matching HLA type.

Points on this clonotype: Its target is unknown.

A single record per CDR3 protein comes from TCRdb applying MiXCR to the reads. This table has about 360,000 distinct CDR3 sequences, less than 20% appearing once. Study observations and caveats: Of the TCR beta families, the public ones yielded a cumulative frequency that identified carriers of CMV plus the relevant HLA.

Germline values: CDR1 MNHNY, CDR2 SVGAGI (reference sequence). Trimming pared 4 bases from V and 1 base from J, leaving 10 bases between. The CDR3 covers 14 residues. The clonotype originates from a human donor in good health (CMV status not recorded). Some clones in this sample may be carry-over from other donors' samples. V gene TRBV6-6 combines with J gene TRBJ2-5; D unresolved. Sequenced input: PBMCs. The CDR3 DNA sequence: TGTGCCAGCAGTTGGGGAACGTCCCAAGAGACCCAGTACTTC. As protein: CASSWGTSQETQYF.